This T cell receptor beta chain stems from a study of radiotherapy plus CTLA-4 blockade in lung cancer. As for the study in general: The study recorded objective responses in roughly 20% of patients and disease control in approximately 29%. Study-level results: Among blood TCR repertoires after radiotherapy plus ipilimumab, tumor-derived clones expanded. Early blood T cell clone dynamics reportedly forecast response best, with interferon-beta.

The repertoire was sequenced with immunoSEQ multiplex PCR; TCRdb's copy has only in-frame clones and lacks some. Of about 50,000 clones in the sample, 84% were seen once. Of note for this clone: Its specificity is not known.

This CDR3 comprises 15 residues. Trimming removed 4 bases at V and 0 bases at J, with 12 bases between. The germline V gene has CDR1 MDHEN and CDR2 SYDVKM. Sequences were derived from peripheral blood, sampled from a patient treated with radiotherapy plus ipilimumab. The rearrangement uses TRBV28 and TRBJ1-1; D is possibly TRBD1 (6 bases). This receptor was taken from a human donor with non-small cell lung cancer whose response to radiotherapy plus ipilimumab could not be evaluated. CDR3 in amino acids: CASSSETGMNTEAFF. The CDR3 region has the DNA TGTGCCAGCAGTTCGGAGACAGGAATGAACACTGAAGCTTTCTTT.